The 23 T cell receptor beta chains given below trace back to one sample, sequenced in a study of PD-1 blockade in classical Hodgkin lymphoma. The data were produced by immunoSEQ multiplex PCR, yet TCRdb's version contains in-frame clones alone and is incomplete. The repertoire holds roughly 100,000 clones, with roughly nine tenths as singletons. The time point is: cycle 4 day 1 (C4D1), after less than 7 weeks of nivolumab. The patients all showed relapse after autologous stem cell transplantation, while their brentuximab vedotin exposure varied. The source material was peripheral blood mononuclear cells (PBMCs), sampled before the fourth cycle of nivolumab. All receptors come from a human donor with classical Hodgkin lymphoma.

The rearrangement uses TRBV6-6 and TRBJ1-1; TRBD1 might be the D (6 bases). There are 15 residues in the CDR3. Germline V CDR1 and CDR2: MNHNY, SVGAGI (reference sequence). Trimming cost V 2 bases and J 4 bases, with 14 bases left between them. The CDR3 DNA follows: TGTGCCAGCAGTTACCCGGACGGCAGGGGCACTGAAGCTTTCTTT. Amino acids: CASSYPDGRGTEAFF.

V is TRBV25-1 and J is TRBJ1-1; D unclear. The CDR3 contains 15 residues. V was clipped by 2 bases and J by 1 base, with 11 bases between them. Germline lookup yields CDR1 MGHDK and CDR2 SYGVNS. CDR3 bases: TGTGCCAGCAGTGAAAATCTCGGAGGGAACACTGAAGCTTTCTTT. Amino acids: CASSENLGGNTEAFF.

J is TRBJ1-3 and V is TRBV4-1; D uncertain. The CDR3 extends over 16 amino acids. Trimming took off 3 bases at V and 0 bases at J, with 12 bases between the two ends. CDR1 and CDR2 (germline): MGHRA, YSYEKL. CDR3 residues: CASSQQAVRSGNTIYF. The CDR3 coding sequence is TGCGCCAGCAGCCAGCAAGCGGTACGCTCTGGAAACACCATATATTTT.

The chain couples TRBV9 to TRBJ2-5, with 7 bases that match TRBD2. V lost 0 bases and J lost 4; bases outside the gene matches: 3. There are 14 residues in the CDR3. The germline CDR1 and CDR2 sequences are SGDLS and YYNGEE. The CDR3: CASSVGLAGETQYF. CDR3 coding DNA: TGTGCCAGCAGCGTAGGACTAGCCGGAGAGACCCAGTACTTC.

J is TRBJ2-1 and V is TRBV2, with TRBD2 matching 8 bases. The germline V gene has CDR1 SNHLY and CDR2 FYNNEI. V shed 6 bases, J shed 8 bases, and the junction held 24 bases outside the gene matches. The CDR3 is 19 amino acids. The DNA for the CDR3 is TGTGCCAGCAGCGCCCCCCAAATTCGGGAGGGCCTCTTAGTTGATGAGCAGTTCTTC. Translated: CASSAPQIREGLLVDEQFF.

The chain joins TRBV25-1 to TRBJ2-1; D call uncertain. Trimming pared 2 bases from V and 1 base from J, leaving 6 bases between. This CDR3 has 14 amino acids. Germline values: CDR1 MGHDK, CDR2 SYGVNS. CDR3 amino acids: CASSEQNSYNEQFF. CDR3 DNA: TGTGCCAGCAGTGAACAGAATTCCTACAATGAGCAGTTCTTC.

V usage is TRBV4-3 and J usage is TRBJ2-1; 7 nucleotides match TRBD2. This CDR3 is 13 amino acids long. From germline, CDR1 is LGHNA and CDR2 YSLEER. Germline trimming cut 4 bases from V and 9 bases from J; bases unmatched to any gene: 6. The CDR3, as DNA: TGCGCCAGCAGCCTCGGGACTACCCCTGAGCAGTTCTTC. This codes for CASSLGTTPEQFF.

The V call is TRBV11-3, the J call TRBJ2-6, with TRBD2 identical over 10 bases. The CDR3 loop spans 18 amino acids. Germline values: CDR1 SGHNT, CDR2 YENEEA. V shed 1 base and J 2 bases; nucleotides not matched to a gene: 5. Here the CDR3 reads CASSLGPAGGPGANVLTF. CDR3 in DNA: TGTGCCAGCAGCTTAGGTCCAGCGGGAGGGCCTGGGGCCAACGTCCTGACTTTC. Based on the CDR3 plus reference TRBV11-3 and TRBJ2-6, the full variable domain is EAGVVQSPRYKIIEKKQPVAFWCNPISGHNTLYWYLQNLGQGPELLIRYENEEAVDDSQLPKDRFSAERLKGVDSTLKIQPAELGDSAVYLCASSLGPAGGPGANVLTFGAGSRLTVL.

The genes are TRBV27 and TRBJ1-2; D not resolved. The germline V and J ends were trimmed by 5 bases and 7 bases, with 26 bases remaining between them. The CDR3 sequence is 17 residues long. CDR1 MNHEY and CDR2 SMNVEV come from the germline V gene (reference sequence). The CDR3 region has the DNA TGTGCCAGCAGTCGAATTTCGGCCGGAATGGACCTGGGTGGCTACACCTTC. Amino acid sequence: CASSRISAGMDLGGYTF.

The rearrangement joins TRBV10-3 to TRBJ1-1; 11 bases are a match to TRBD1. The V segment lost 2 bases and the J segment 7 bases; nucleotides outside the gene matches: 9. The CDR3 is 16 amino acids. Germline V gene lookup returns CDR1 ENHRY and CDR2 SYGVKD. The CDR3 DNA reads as TGTGCCATCAGTGAGAGGACAGGGGGCTTCGAAGGTGAAGCTTTCTTT. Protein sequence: CAISERTGGFEGEAFF.

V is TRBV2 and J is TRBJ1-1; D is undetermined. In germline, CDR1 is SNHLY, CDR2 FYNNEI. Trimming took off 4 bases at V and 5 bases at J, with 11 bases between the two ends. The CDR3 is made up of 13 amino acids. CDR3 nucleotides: TGTGCCAGCAGTGCAGCAATCGGGACTGAAGCTTTCTTT. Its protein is CASSAAIGTEAFF.

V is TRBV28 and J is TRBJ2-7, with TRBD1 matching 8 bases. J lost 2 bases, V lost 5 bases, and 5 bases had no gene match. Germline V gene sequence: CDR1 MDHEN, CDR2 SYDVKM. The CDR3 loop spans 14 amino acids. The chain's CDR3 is CASSQWDRPYEQYF. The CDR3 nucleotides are TGTGCCAGCAGTCAATGGGACAGGCCCTACGAGCAGTACTTC. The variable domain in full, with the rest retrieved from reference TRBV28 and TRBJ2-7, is DVKVTQSSRYLVKRTGEKVFLECVQDMDHENMFWYRQDPGLGLRLIYFSYDVKMKEKGDIPEGYSVSREKKERFSLILESASTNQTSMYLCASSQWDRPYEQYFGPGTRLTVT.

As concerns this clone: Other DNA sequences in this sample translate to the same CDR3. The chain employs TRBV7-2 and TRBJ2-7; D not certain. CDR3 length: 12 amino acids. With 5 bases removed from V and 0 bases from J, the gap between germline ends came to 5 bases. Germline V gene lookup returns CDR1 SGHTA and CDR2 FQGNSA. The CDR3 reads CASSPSSYEQYF. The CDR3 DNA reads TGTGCCAGCAGCCCAAGCTCCTACGAGCAGTACTTC.

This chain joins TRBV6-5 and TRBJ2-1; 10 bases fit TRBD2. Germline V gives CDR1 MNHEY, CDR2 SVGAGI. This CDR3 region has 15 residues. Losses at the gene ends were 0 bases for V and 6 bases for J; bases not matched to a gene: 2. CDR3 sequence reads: CASSYSSGRGNEQFF. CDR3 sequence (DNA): TGTGCCAGCAGTTACTCAAGCGGGAGGGGCAATGAGCAGTTCTTC.

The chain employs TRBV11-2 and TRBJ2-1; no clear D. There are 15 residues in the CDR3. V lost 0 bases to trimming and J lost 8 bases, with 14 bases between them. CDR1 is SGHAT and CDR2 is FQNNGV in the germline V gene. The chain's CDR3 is CASSLEVAVTDEQFF. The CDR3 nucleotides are TGTGCCAGCAGCTTAGAAGTGGCCGTTACGGATGAGCAGTTCTTC.

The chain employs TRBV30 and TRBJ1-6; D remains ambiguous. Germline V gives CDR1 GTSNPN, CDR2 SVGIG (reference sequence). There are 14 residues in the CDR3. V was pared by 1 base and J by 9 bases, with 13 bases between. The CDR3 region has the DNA TGTGCCTGGAGTGAGCTCCACCCGGTTTCACCCCTCCACTTT. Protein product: CAWSELHPVSPLHF.

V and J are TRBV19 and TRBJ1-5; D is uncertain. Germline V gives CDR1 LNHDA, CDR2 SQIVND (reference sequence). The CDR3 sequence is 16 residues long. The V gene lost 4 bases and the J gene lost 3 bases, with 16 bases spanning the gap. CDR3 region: CASSTRTGLSNQPQHF. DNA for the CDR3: TGTGCCAGTAGTACCAGGACGGGATTATCCAATCAGCCCCAGCATTTT.

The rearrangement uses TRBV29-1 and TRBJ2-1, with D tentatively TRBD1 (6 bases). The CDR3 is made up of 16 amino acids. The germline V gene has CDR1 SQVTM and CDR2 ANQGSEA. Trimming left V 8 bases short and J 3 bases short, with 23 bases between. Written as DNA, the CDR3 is TGCAGCCTATCAGGGGCGGGTTCCGAGAACTACAATGAGCAGTTCTTC. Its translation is CSLSGAGSENYNEQFF.

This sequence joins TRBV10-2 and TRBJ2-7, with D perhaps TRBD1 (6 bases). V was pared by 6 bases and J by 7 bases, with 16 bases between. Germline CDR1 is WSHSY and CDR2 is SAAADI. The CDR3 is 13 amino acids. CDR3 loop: CASSERTAPEQYF. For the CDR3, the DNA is TGCGCCAGCAGCGAACGGACAGCTCCGGAGCAGTACTTC.

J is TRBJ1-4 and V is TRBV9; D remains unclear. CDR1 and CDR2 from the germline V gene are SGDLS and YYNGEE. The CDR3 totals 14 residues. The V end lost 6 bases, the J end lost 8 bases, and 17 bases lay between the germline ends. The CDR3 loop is CASTTGRDGEKLFF. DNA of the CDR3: TGTGCCAGCACCACCGGGAGGGATGGGGAAAAACTGTTTTTT.

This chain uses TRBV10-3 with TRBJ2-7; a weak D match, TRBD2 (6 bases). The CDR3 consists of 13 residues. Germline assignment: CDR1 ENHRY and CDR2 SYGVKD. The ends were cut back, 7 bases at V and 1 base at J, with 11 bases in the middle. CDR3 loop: CAITDGTSYEQYF. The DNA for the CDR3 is TGTGCCATCACCGACGGGACTTCCTACGAGCAGTACTTC.

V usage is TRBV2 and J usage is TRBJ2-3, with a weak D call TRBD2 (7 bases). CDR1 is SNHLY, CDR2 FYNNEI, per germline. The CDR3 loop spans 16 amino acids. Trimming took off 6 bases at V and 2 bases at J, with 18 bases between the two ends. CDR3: CASSEWGGESTDTQYF. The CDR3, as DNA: TGTGCCAGCAGCGAGTGGGGGGGCGAGTCCACAGATACGCAGTATTTT.

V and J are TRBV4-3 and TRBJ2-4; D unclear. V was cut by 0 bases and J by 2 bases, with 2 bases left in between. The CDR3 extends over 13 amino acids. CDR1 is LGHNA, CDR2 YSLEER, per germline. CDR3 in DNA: TGCGCCAGCAGCCAAGAGACCAAAAACATTCAGTACTTC. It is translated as CASSQETKNIQYF.